This T cell receptor (beta chain) was observed in a study of cytomegalovirus exposure and HLA in healthy donors. At the level of the study: Assignment to the Caucasian-associated ancestry cluster applied to around 80% of the approximately 360 genotyped donors. The study, taken as a whole, reports: Some V segments, including TRBV6-2 and TRBV6-3, were excluded as indistinguishable.

This PCR relied on a set of 60 Vbeta primers and 13 Jbeta primers. TCRdb's table, derived via immunoSEQ multiplex PCR, lists solely in-frame clones and lacks some. The top ten clones hold about 2% of a sample with about 130,000 clones, around three quarters of them seen once. The CDR3 covers 14 residues. Germline assignment: CDR1 LNHNV and CDR2 YYDKDF (reference sequence). V lost 0 bases and J 6 bases, leaving 8 bases between the germline ends. A single count supports this clone. The antigen remains unidentified. The source material was PBMCs. This receptor was taken from a man aged 18-30 years in good health and CMV-seronegative. The rearrangement links TRBV15 to TRBJ2-2; no definite D call. DNA of the CDR3: TGTGCCACCAGCAGAGACCCCCCTCCCGGGGAGCTGTTTTTT. It specifies CATSRDPPPGELFF.